The clone carrying this T cell receptor (beta chain) was observed many times. What it binds is unknown. This record belongs to a study of T-cell reconstitution after alpha-beta-depleted transplantation in children. Whole-study results and caveats: Recipient T cells and thymic progenitors that survived gave rise to the high TCRbeta diversity observed at day 60 in some patients. T-cell numbers and diversity, one year after transplant, stemmed largely from T cells that were newly produced. Several hundred expanded graft clones reportedly supplied alpha-beta T cells about two months after transplant.

A TCRbeta library incorporating unique molecular identifiers was prepared. Each CDR3 protein is one row after TCRdb ran MiXCR on the PCR reads. The sample lists approximately 1,000,000 distinct CDR3 sequences; under 30% were seen once. The V gene's germline CDR1 is MNHEY and CDR2 SMNVEV (reference sequence). This CDR3 is built from 15 residues. Trimming stripped 2 bases from V and 4 bases from J, with 13 bases between. The chain has TRBV27 and TRBJ2-3; weak D call: TRBD2 (5 bases). The sequenced sample was PBMCs, mostly from graft donor cells, obtained 360 days after TCRalphabeta/CD19-depleted stem cell transplant. This TCR was sampled from a boy under two years old who had a stem cell transplant for SCID, so the T cells may come from the graft donor. CDR3 protein: CASSLSDYPPDTQYF. Here the CDR3 DNA reads TGTGCCAGCAGTTTAAGCGACTACCCTCCAGATACGCAGTATTTT.